A selection of T cell receptor beta chains follows, all from one sample in a study of cytomegalovirus exposure and HLA in healthy donors. Profiled with immunoSEQ multiplex PCR; TCRdb holds only in-frame clones, not every one. The repertoire consists of about 160,000 clones, with around 80% occurring once and the leading ten covering 5% to 7%. The sequenced sample was PBMCs. The receptors were gathered from a man aged 45-65 years in good health and CMV-seropositive. Each CDR3 is given with its conserved first and last residue. The D gene is left open where the match is weak. Clone size appears in some rows only: once, few, many, or a class for an expanded clone.

d_call: .
j_call: TRBJ2-2
v_call: TRBV9
clone_size: .
cdr3_nt: TGTGCCAGCAGCGCCCGACAGGGACTCGGGGAGCTGTTTTTT
cdr3_aa: CASSARQGLGELFF

d_call: TRBD1
j_call: TRBJ2-5
v_call: TRBV7-7
clone_size: once
cdr3_nt: TGTGCTAGCAGCACCTACAGGGGGACCCAGTACTTC
cdr3_aa: CASSTYRGTQYF

d_call: .
j_call: TRBJ1-1
v_call: TRBV5-5
clone_size: .
cdr3_nt: TGTGCCAGCAGCTTGAACAGTCCGAACACTGAAGCTTTCTTT
cdr3_aa: CASSLNSPNTEAFF

d_call: .
j_call: TRBJ2-5
v_call: TRBV19
clone_size: .
cdr3_nt: TGTGCCAGTAGTATCCCCAACAGGGAAGAGACCCAGTACTTC
cdr3_aa: CASSIPNREETQYF

d_call: .
j_call: TRBJ2-5
v_call: TRBV2
clone_size: .
cdr3_nt: TGTGCCAGCAGTGAGCAGGGGTTGTCGGGAGAGACCCAGTACTTC
cdr3_aa: CASSEQGLSGETQYF

d_call: .
j_call: TRBJ2-3
v_call: TRBV27
clone_size: .
cdr3_nt: TGTGCCAGCAGTTTAGCCCCGGGACTCTCTAGCACAGATACGCAGTATTTT
cdr3_aa: CASSLAPGLSSTDTQYF

d_call: TRBD1
j_call: TRBJ1-5
v_call: TRBV6-5
clone_size: .
cdr3_nt: TGTGCCAGCCCCACAGGGGACGGGTCGGATCAGCCCCAGCATTTT
cdr3_aa: CASPTGDGSDQPQHF

d_call: .
j_call: TRBJ1-2
v_call: TRBV9
clone_size: .
cdr3_nt: TGTGCCAGCAGCGTAGATTTGCGGGGCAACGAGGGCTATGGCTACACCTTC
cdr3_aa: CASSVDLRGNEGYGYTF

d_call: .
j_call: TRBJ1-1
v_call: TRBV5-1
clone_size: .
cdr3_nt: TGCGCCAGCAGCTTGGGAGACTTGAACACTGAAGCTTTCTTT
cdr3_aa: CASSLGDLNTEAFF

d_call: TRBD2
j_call: TRBJ2-1
v_call: TRBV5-1
clone_size: once
cdr3_nt: TGCGCCAGCAGCCAGCGGGAAAGCTCCTACAATGAGCAGTTCTTC
cdr3_aa: CASSQRESSYNEQFF

d_call: TRBD1
j_call: TRBJ1-2
v_call: TRBV29-1
clone_size: .
cdr3_nt: TGCAGCGCCCACCTAGGACAGGGGGCCTATGGCTACACCTTC
cdr3_aa: CSAHLGQGAYGYTF

d_call: .
j_call: TRBJ1-2
v_call: TRBV6-1
clone_size: .
cdr3_nt: TGTGCCAGCAGTGAGTTGCTGCAGGGGGGCTACACCTTC
cdr3_aa: CASSELLQGGYTF

d_call: .
j_call: TRBJ1-5
v_call: TRBV6-1
clone_size: .
cdr3_nt: TGTGCCAGCAGTGAGGGCAGAGGCAATCAGCCCCAGCATTTT
cdr3_aa: CASSEGRGNQPQHF

d_call: TRBD2
j_call: TRBJ2-3
v_call: TRBV7-2
clone_size: once
cdr3_nt: TGTGCCAGCAGCAGGACTAGCGGGAGATCAGATACGCAGTATTTT
cdr3_aa: CASSRTSGRSDTQYF

d_call: TRBD1
j_call: TRBJ2-1
v_call: TRBV18
clone_size: .
cdr3_nt: TGTGCCAGCTCACCACCAAGAGGGGGCTGGGATGAGCAGTTCTTC
cdr3_aa: CASSPPRGGWDEQFF

d_call: TRBD1
j_call: TRBJ2-1
v_call: TRBV2
clone_size: .
cdr3_nt: TGTGCCAGCAGTGAACGGGACAGCGCCTACAATGAGCAGTTCTTC
cdr3_aa: CASSERDSAYNEQFF

d_call: TRBD2
j_call: TRBJ2-5
v_call: TRBV5-1
clone_size: few
cdr3_nt: TGCGCCAGCAGCTATGGGACTAGCGGGAGGGCGATGGAGACCCAGTACTTC
cdr3_aa: CASSYGTSGRAMETQYF

d_call: TRBD1
j_call: TRBJ1-5
v_call: TRBV19
clone_size: .
cdr3_nt: TGTGCCAGTAGTATAGGGACAGGGAAAGTCCATCAGCCCCAGCATTTT
cdr3_aa: CASSIGTGKVHQPQHF

d_call: TRBD2
j_call: TRBJ2-3
v_call: TRBV11-2
clone_size: .
cdr3_nt: TGTGCCAGCAGCTGGCTAGCGGGGACTAGCACAGATACGCAGTATTTT
cdr3_aa: CASSWLAGTSTDTQYF

d_call: TRBD2
j_call: TRBJ2-5
v_call: TRBV11-3
clone_size: .
cdr3_nt: TGTGCCAGCAGCTCCCAGACTAGCGGGGAGACCCAGTACTTC
cdr3_aa: CASSSQTSGETQYF

d_call: TRBD1
j_call: TRBJ1-2
v_call: TRBV7-8
clone_size: .
cdr3_nt: TGTGCCAGCAGCCCCCGGACAGGGGGGGTCTATGGCTACACCTTC
cdr3_aa: CASSPRTGGVYGYTF

d_call: .
j_call: TRBJ1-2
v_call: TRBV2
clone_size: once
cdr3_nt: TGTGCCAGCAGCCACCGGCGGACTAACTATGGCTACACCTTC
cdr3_aa: CASSHRRTNYGYTF

d_call: .
j_call: TRBJ2-3
v_call: TRBV2
clone_size: .
cdr3_nt: TGTGCCAGCAGTGAGGGAGGGGGATGGGGAGATACGCAGTATTTT
cdr3_aa: CASSEGGGWGDTQYF

d_call: TRBD1
j_call: TRBJ1-3
v_call: TRBV12-5
clone_size: .
cdr3_nt: TGTGCTAGTGGTCCCGGGACAGCGACTTTTGGAAACACCATATATTTT
cdr3_aa: CASGPGTATFGNTIYF

d_call: TRBD2
j_call: TRBJ2-1
v_call: TRBV19
clone_size: .
cdr3_nt: TGTGCCAGTACTAGCGGGGGGGCCTCGTACAATGAGCAGTTCTTC
cdr3_aa: CASTSGGASYNEQFF

d_call: .
j_call: TRBJ2-7
v_call: TRBV2
clone_size: .
cdr3_nt: TGTGCCAGCTTCCGACAGTGGACGTACGAGCAGTACTTC
cdr3_aa: CASFRQWTYEQYF

d_call: TRBD2
j_call: TRBJ2-1
v_call: TRBV7-3
clone_size: once
cdr3_nt: TGTGCCAGCAGCTTACTAGCGGGAGGAGACAATGAGCAGTTCTTC
cdr3_aa: CASSLLAGGDNEQFF

d_call: TRBD2
j_call: TRBJ2-3
v_call: TRBV5-1
clone_size: .
cdr3_nt: TGCGCCAGCAGCGCTAGCGGGCCGAGCACAGATACGCAGTATTTT
cdr3_aa: CASSASGPSTDTQYF

d_call: .
j_call: TRBJ1-4
v_call: TRBV27
clone_size: .
cdr3_nt: TGTGCCAGCAGTTCATTCTCCCCAACGGGTGAAAAACTGTTTTTT
cdr3_aa: CASSSFSPTGEKLFF

d_call: .
j_call: TRBJ1-3
v_call: TRBV2
clone_size: few
cdr3_nt: TGTGCCAGCAGTGAAACAGGGCTGGGAAACACCATATATTTT
cdr3_aa: CASSETGLGNTIYF

d_call: .
j_call: TRBJ2-2
v_call: TRBV6-5
clone_size: .
cdr3_nt: TGTGCCACAAAACAGGTTCACACCGGGGAGCTGTTTTTT
cdr3_aa: CATKQVHTGELFF

d_call: .
j_call: TRBJ1-5
v_call: TRBV19
clone_size: .
cdr3_nt: TGTGCCAGTAGTAAGGGGTTCGCGGAGCCTTGGTCCCAGCATTTT
cdr3_aa: CASSKGFAEPWSQHF

d_call: TRBD2
j_call: TRBJ2-1
v_call: TRBV11-3
clone_size: .
cdr3_nt: TGTGCCAGCAGCCCCCCCGGACTAGCGGGAGGGATCTACAATGAGCAGTTCTTC
cdr3_aa: CASSPPGLAGGIYNEQFF

d_call: TRBD1
j_call: TRBJ1-1
v_call: TRBV20-1
clone_size: .
cdr3_nt: TGCAGTGCTGACAGGGCCCGAGAAGCTTTCTTT
cdr3_aa: CSADRAREAFF

d_call: TRBD1
j_call: TRBJ2-2
v_call: TRBV7-8
clone_size: .
cdr3_nt: TGTGCCAGCAGCCCATGGACAGGGGAGGCCACCGGGGAGCTGTTTTTT
cdr3_aa: CASSPWTGEATGELFF

d_call: .
j_call: TRBJ1-1
v_call: TRBV19
clone_size: .
cdr3_nt: TGTGCCACCCAGGTAGGGGGGAACACTGAAGCTTTCTTT
cdr3_aa: CATQVGGNTEAFF

d_call: .
j_call: TRBJ2-7
v_call: TRBV2
clone_size: .
cdr3_nt: TGTGCCAGCATCCACCCTAGGAGCTCCTACGAGCAGTACTTC
cdr3_aa: CASIHPRSSYEQYF

d_call: TRBD2
j_call: TRBJ2-1
v_call: TRBV9
clone_size: .
cdr3_nt: TGTGCCAGCAGCCCCGGCGGGCTAGCGGGGAGGGATGAGCAGTTCTTC
cdr3_aa: CASSPGGLAGRDEQFF

d_call: TRBD1
j_call: TRBJ1-1
v_call: TRBV4-1
clone_size: .
cdr3_nt: TGCGCCAGCAGCCAAGGGTGGGGGGACAGGGACACTGAAGCTTTCTTT
cdr3_aa: CASSQGWGDRDTEAFF

d_call: TRBD2
j_call: TRBJ2-5
v_call: TRBV9
clone_size: .
cdr3_nt: TGTGCCAGCAGCTCCGGGGGGCAAGAGACCCAGTACTTC
cdr3_aa: CASSSGGQETQYF

d_call: .
j_call: TRBJ1-1
v_call: TRBV27
clone_size: .
cdr3_nt: TGTGCCAGCAGTTTCAGGGTTAACACTGAAGCTTTCTTT
cdr3_aa: CASSFRVNTEAFF

d_call: .
j_call: TRBJ1-2
v_call: TRBV6-6
clone_size: .
cdr3_nt: TGTGCCAGCAGGGCACAGCAAACCAATAACTATGGCTACACCTTC
cdr3_aa: CASRAQQTNNYGYTF

d_call: TRBD1
j_call: TRBJ2-2
v_call: TRBV27
clone_size: .
cdr3_nt: TGTGCCAGCGCTCGGACAGGGCTTGTCGGGGAGCTGTTTTTT
cdr3_aa: CASARTGLVGELFF

d_call: TRBD1
j_call: TRBJ2-1
v_call: TRBV7-3
clone_size: .
cdr3_nt: TGTGCCAGCAGCACGGGACAGCGAAGCTCCTACAATGAGCAGTTCTTC
cdr3_aa: CASSTGQRSSYNEQFF

d_call: .
j_call: TRBJ1-2
v_call: TRBV6-1
clone_size: .
cdr3_nt: TGTGCCAGCAGTGAGTCGCCAAAGCGATCCAACTATGGCTACACCTTC
cdr3_aa: CASSESPKRSNYGYTF

d_call: TRBD1
j_call: TRBJ1-2
v_call: TRBV5-1
clone_size: .
cdr3_nt: TGCGCCAGCAGCTTAAATGATCAGGGGGCGCATGGCTACACCTTC
cdr3_aa: CASSLNDQGAHGYTF

d_call: .
j_call: TRBJ2-3
v_call: TRBV7-3
clone_size: .
cdr3_nt: TGTGCCAGCAGCTTAGGAGCGGGTTCTAGCACAGATACGCAGTATTTT
cdr3_aa: CASSLGAGSSTDTQYF

d_call: .
j_call: TRBJ1-1
v_call: TRBV29-1
clone_size: .
cdr3_nt: TGCAGCGTTGATGTGTCTGTAGACACTGAAGCTTTCTTT
cdr3_aa: CSVDVSVDTEAFF

d_call: .
j_call: TRBJ2-1
v_call: TRBV5-1
clone_size: .
cdr3_nt: TGCGCCAGCAGCTTAAGGGTAAGAGCGGCCTCCTACAATGAGCAGTTCTTC
cdr3_aa: CASSLRVRAASYNEQFF

d_call: TRBD2
j_call: TRBJ2-1
v_call: TRBV5-4
clone_size: .
cdr3_nt: TGTGCCAGCAGCCCCACTAGCGGGAGGGACAATGAGCAGTTCTTC
cdr3_aa: CASSPTSGRDNEQFF

d_call: TRBD1
j_call: TRBJ1-1
v_call: TRBV9
clone_size: once
cdr3_nt: TGTGCCAGCAGCGTAGGAGGACAGGTCACTGAAGCTTTCTTT
cdr3_aa: CASSVGGQVTEAFF

d_call: TRBD2
j_call: TRBJ2-1
v_call: TRBV6-5
clone_size: few
cdr3_nt: TGTGCCAGCAGTGGCGGGACTAGCGGGGGCAATGAGCAGTTCTTC
cdr3_aa: CASSGGTSGGNEQFF

d_call: TRBD1
j_call: TRBJ2-7
v_call: TRBV7-9
clone_size: .
cdr3_nt: TGTTCCAGCAGCTTCCAGGGGGCCCCTCAAGGATACGAGCAGTACTTC
cdr3_aa: CSSSFQGAPQGYEQYF

d_call: TRBD1
j_call: TRBJ1-4
v_call: TRBV10-3
clone_size: .
cdr3_nt: TGTGCCATCAGCGGGACAGGGGAAAAACTGTTTTTT
cdr3_aa: CAISGTGEKLFF

d_call: .
j_call: TRBJ2-1
v_call: TRBV7-9
clone_size: .
cdr3_nt: TGTGCCAGCAGCTTAGAGGCGTTAGCATCCAATGAGCAGTTCTTC
cdr3_aa: CASSLEALASNEQFF

d_call: .
j_call: TRBJ2-5
v_call: TRBV9
clone_size: once
cdr3_nt: TGTGCCACCCGCAGGAGGATGGAAGAGACCCAGTACTTC
cdr3_aa: CATRRRMEETQYF

d_call: .
j_call: TRBJ1-5
v_call: TRBV29-1
clone_size: once
cdr3_nt: TGCAGCGTTGCGGTGGAGGGTAGTCAGCCCCAGCATTTT
cdr3_aa: CSVAVEGSQPQHF

d_call: .
j_call: TRBJ1-1
v_call: TRBV9
clone_size: .
cdr3_nt: TGTGCCAGCAGCGTAGCAGGGAACACTGAAGCTTTCTTT
cdr3_aa: CASSVAGNTEAFF

d_call: .
j_call: TRBJ1-5
v_call: TRBV19
clone_size: .
cdr3_nt: TGTGCCAGTAGTATGTCCAAACGGGGGTGGGGGGATAGCAATCAGCCCCAGCATTTT
cdr3_aa: CASSMSKRGWGDSNQPQHF